The 13 T cell receptor beta chains listed next were all sequenced from one sample in a study of blood T cell repertoires in COVID-19. Clones were read by immunoSEQ multiplex PCR, and TCRdb kept only the in-frame ones, dropping some. Counted here are about 200,000 clones, around four fifths occurring once; the ten biggest clones make up about 0.91%. The specimen was peripheral blood. All receptors derive from a man aged 55-75 years with COVID-19, enrolled during active disease.

The chain employs TRBV5-4 and TRBJ1-1; D is undetermined. The CDR3 is 12 amino acids. V gave up 2 bases and J gave up 2 bases, with 4 bases separating them. CDR1 and CDR2 (germline): SGHNT, YYREEE (reference sequence). As DNA, the CDR3 is TGTGCCAGCAGCTTTAGAAACACTGAAGCTTTCTTT. It specifies CASSFRNTEAFF.

The rearrangement joins TRBV27 to TRBJ1-6, with D possibly being TRBD1 (5 bases). The CDR3 extends over 16 amino acids. From germline, CDR1 is MNHEY and CDR2 SMNVEV (reference sequence). Trimming took 3 bases from V and 7 from J, leaving 16 bases between them. The CDR3 DNA is TGTGCCAGCAGTTTTATACTGCTGCAGGGAAATTCACCCCTCCACTTT. This codes for CASSFILLQGNSPLHF.

This clone appeared once. This sequence joins TRBV5-4 and TRBJ2-1; 10 nucleotides agree with TRBD1. Germline V gene lookup returns CDR1 SGHNT and CDR2 YYREEE (reference sequence). Trimming took 0 bases from V and 8 from J; bases not matched to a gene: 8. The CDR3 covers 16 residues. The CDR3: CASSLGGTGARDEQFF. CDR3 DNA: TGTGCCAGCAGCTTGGGTGGGACAGGGGCTAGGGATGAGCAGTTCTTC.

The chain has TRBV9 and TRBJ1-1, with TRBD1 matching 7 bases. Looked up from germline, CDR1 is SGDLS and CDR2 is YYNGEE. With 4 bases clipped from V and 10 bases from J, the junction kept 13 bases outside the gene matches. The CDR3 totals 14 residues. The CDR3 is CASSNRGRGESAFF. For the CDR3, the DNA is TGTGCCAGCAGCAACAGGGGTAGGGGGGAATCAGCTTTCTTT.

This clone was counted a single time. The chain has TRBV5-4 and TRBJ2-2; D is undetermined. The V gene lost 0 bases and the J gene lost 4 bases, with 4 bases spanning the gap. From germline, CDR1 is SGHNT and CDR2 YYREEE (reference sequence). The CDR3 is 13 residues long. The CDR3 here is CASSLDSTGELFF. The CDR3 coding sequence is TGTGCCAGCAGCTTGGACTCCACCGGGGAGCTGTTTTTT.

This sequence joins TRBV15 and TRBJ2-6; TRBD2 matches 8 bases. V dropped 0 bases and J dropped 1; count of bases not matched to a gene: 5. Per the germline V gene, CDR1 is LNHNV and CDR2 is YYDKDF (reference sequence). This CDR3 contains 18 residues. CDR3 nucleotides: TGTGCCACCAGCAGAGATCGGGGCGGGAGGTCTGGGGCCAACGTCCTGACTTTC. Protein product: CATSRDRGGRSGANVLTF.

The V gene is TRBV6-5, the J gene TRBJ2-2, with 8 bases matching TRBD2. Germline lookup yields CDR1 MNHEY and CDR2 SVGAGI. This CDR3 is built from 15 residues. V shed 5 bases and J 0 bases; nucleotides not matched to a gene: 2. CDR3 sequence reads: CASSNSGANTGELFF. For the CDR3, the DNA is TGTGCCAGCAGTAATAGCGGGGCGAACACCGGGGAGCTGTTTTTT.

J is TRBJ2-7 and V is TRBV5-1, with 8 bases aligning to TRBD1. The trim removed 3 bases at V and 7 bases at J, leaving 6 bases unmatched. The CDR3 loop spans 13 amino acids. The V gene's germline CDR1 is SGHRS and CDR2 YFSETQ. CDR3 amino acids: CASSSQGAREQYF. For the CDR3, the DNA is TGCGCCAGCAGCTCCCAGGGGGCGAGGGAGCAGTACTTC.

This sequence joins TRBV3-1 (or the pseudogene TRBV3-2) and TRBJ1-2; no definite D call. Germline assignment: CDR1 LGHDT and CDR2 YNNKEL (reference sequence). This CDR3 comprises 14 residues. The V and J ends lost 1 base and 3 bases respectively, with 9 bases between them. CDR3 residues: CASSQVQNHYGYTF. CDR3 coding DNA: TGTGCCAGCAGCCAAGTACAGAATCACTATGGCTACACCTTC.

The chain has TRBV30 and TRBJ1-6; no clear D. This CDR3 contains 13 residues. V lost 5 bases and J lost 7, with 12 bases in between. Germline assignment: CDR1 GTSNPN and CDR2 SVGIG (reference sequence). This CDR3 is CAWEGGGNSPLHF. CDR3 nucleotides: TGTGCCTGGGAAGGCGGAGGGAATTCACCCCTCCACTTT. Variable domain in full (rest from reference TRBV30 and TRBJ1-6): SQTIHQWPATLVQPVGSPLSLECTVEGTSNPNLYWYRQAAGRGLQLLFYSVGIGQISSEVPQNLSASRPQDRQFILSSKKLLLSDSGFYLCAWEGGGNSPLHFGNGTRLTVT.

This chain links TRBV7-8 with TRBJ1-4; D ambiguous. The CDR3 length is 13 residues. Germline values: CDR1 SGHVS, CDR2 FQNEAQ. V shed 3 bases and J shed 7 bases, with 9 bases lying between them. The CDR3 DNA is TGTGCCAGCAGCTTGGGTTCTAGTGAAAAACTGTTTTTT. Its protein product is CASSLGSSEKLFF. Based on the CDR3 plus reference TRBV7-8 and TRBJ1-4, the full variable domain is GAGVSQSPRYKVAKRGQDVALRCDPISGHVSLFWYQQALGQGPEFLTYFQNEAQLDKSGLPSDRFFAERPEGSVSTLKIQRTQQEDSAVYLCASSLGSSEKLFFGSGTQLSVL.

J is TRBJ1-2 and V is TRBV3-1 (or the pseudogene TRBV3-2); 9 bases map to TRBD1. The CDR3 contains 16 residues. Germline CDR1 LGHDT, CDR2 YNNKEL (reference sequence). V trimming: 0 bases; J trimming: 3 bases; junction bases outside the gene matches: 5. The CDR3 spells CASSQDWGQGDYGYTF. Here the CDR3 DNA reads TGTGCCAGCAGCCAAGATTGGGGACAGGGAGACTATGGCTACACCTTC.

The CDR3 region has the DNA TGTGCCACCGCCAGGGATATTACTAATGAAAAACTGTTTTTT. Protein: CATARDITNEKLFF. This chain joins TRBV15 and TRBJ1-4, with D maybe TRBD1 (5 bases). The CDR3 extends over 14 amino acids. The V end lost 8 bases, the J end lost 2 bases, and 12 bases lay between the germline ends. Germline lookup yields CDR1 LNHNV and CDR2 YYDKDF (reference sequence).